This T cell receptor beta chain was sequenced for a study of T-cell memory formation after mild COVID-19. Across the study: The study found TCR clusters largely donor specific. The study, taken as a whole, reports: Later expanders leaned toward CD4+, whereas clones contracting from day 15 to 85 were balanced CD4/CD8. The study found contracting CD4+ clones mainly in CM and EM and contracting CD8+ clones in EMRA. Cross-reactive memory apparently joined, as some responding clones appeared in pre-infection memory.

CDR1 SGHVS and CDR2 FNYEAQ come from the germline V gene. CDR3 size: 15 residues. The V gene end was trimmed by 5 bases and the J gene end by 1 base; junction bases not matched to a gene: 6. This clonotype was counted only a few times. Its antigen is unidentified. TCRdb ran MiXCR on the 5' RACE reads and lists one entry per CDR3 protein. This sample has about 160,000 distinct CDR3 sequences, with roughly 30% found just once. The sample was PBMCs or a T cell subset sorted from them (not recorded which). This receptor was identified in an adult woman who had mild COVID-19 (a few samples of this study predate the infection). Cell type and time point are not known. V and J are TRBV7-6 and TRBJ2-7; 9 nucleotides line up with TRBD1. DNA for the CDR3: TGTGCCAGCAGCCCAGGGACAGGGCCATCCTACGAGCAGTACTTC. Translating gives CASSPGTGPSYEQYF.